This is a list of T cell receptor beta chains from one sample in a study of radiation and T cells in renal cell carcinoma. Using immunoSEQ multiplex PCR, the repertoire was profiled, and TCRdb retains in-frame clones only, with some absent. The sample has about 100,000 clones, approximately 82% seen once. This specimen consisted of blood, obtained from a patient whose treatment included radiotherapy and nephrectomy. Source of these receptors: a man aged 55 to 69 with renal cell carcinoma. The CDR3 runs from the conserved cysteine through the conserved F or W. A D gene is named only where the DNA matches it firmly. Size values are once, few and many counts, or a class for expanded clones, and some rows have none.

TRBJ2-7 TRBV27 NA TRBD1 CASSLMRTGGSEQYF TGTGCCAGCAGTTTAATGAGGACAGGGGGCTCCGAGCAGTACTTC
TRBJ1-1 TRBV27 NA NA CASSATGMNTEAFF TGTGCCAGCAGCGCGACAGGCATGAACACTGAAGCTTTCTTT
TRBJ2-7 TRBV7-2 NA TRBD1 CASSPTGFYEQYF TGTGCCAGCAGCCCGACAGGGTTCTACGAGCAGTACTTC
TRBJ1-2 TRBV5-1 NA TRBD1 CASSSRTGTGTIHGYTF TGCGCCAGCAGCTCAAGGACCGGGACAGGAACGATCCATGGCTACACCTTC
TRBJ1-3 TRBV27 NA NA CASSPMALQGPGNTIYF TGTGCCAGCAGTCCGATGGCCCTTCAGGGCCCTGGAAACACCATATATTTT
TRBJ2-7 TRBV5-6 NA TRBD1 CASSLLGQGASEQYF TGTGCCAGCAGCTTGTTAGGACAGGGGGCCAGCGAGCAGTACTTC
TRBJ2-5 TRBV6-6 once TRBD1 CASILIQGAQETQYF TGTGCCAGCATTCTCATACAGGGGGCCCAAGAGACCCAGTACTTC
TRBJ2-1 TRBV4-3 NA NA CASSQAGGGGGEQFF TGCGCCAGCAGCCAAGCGGGGGGCGGCGGCGGTGAGCAGTTCTTC
TRBJ1-1 TRBV27 NA NA CASSLNRAGYTEAFF TGTGCCAGCAGTTTAAACAGGGCGGGGTACACTGAAGCTTTCTTT
TRBJ2-7 TRBV5-4 once NA CASSRRTGSYEQYF TGTGCCAGCAGCCGACGGACTGGTTCCTACGAGCAGTACTTC
TRBJ2-1 TRBV7-8 once NA CASTPVRYWVHGNEQFF TGTGCCAGCACCCCCGTCCGTTATTGGGTCCACGGGAATGAGCAGTTCTTC
TRBJ2-2 TRBV5-6 few NA CASSLRVLNTGELFF TGTGCCAGCAGCCTCCGGGTTTTGAACACCGGGGAGCTGTTTTTT
TRBJ1-1 TRBV6-5 NA TRBD1 CASSYPGGNTEAFF TGTGCCAGCAGTTACCCAGGGGGGAACACTGAAGCTTTCTTT
TRBJ1-6 TRBV7-8 once NA CASSLEFGRDPLHF TGTGCCAGCAGCTTAGAATTTGGCAGGGACCCCCTCCACTTT
TRBJ1-2 TRBV11-2 few NA CASSLAINSGGYTF TGTGCCAGCAGCTTAGCAATCAACAGCGGAGGCTACACCTTC
TRBJ2-7 TRBV13 NA NA CASSLAPQSYEQYF TGTGCCAGCAGCTTAGCTCCTCAATCCTACGAGCAGTACTTC
TRBJ2-7 TRBV19 NA TRBD2 CASSTGGLPGQYF TGTGCCAGTAGTACGGGAGGCCTCCCCGGGCAGTACTTC
TRBJ2-1 TRBV5-1 NA NA CASSTIMGNNEQFF TGCGCCAGCAGCACCATAATGGGGAACAATGAGCAGTTCTTC
TRBJ1-5 TRBV7-9 NA NA CASSPGPGDQPQHF TGTGCCAGCAGCCCCGGGCCAGGGGACCAGCCCCAGCATTTT
TRBJ2-1 TRBV15 once NA CATSRDPGWAEQFF TGTGCCACCAGCAGAGACCCGGGCTGGGCTGAGCAGTTCTTC
TRBJ2-5 TRBV7-9 NA NA CASSLGPGQETQYF TGTGCCAGCAGCTTAGGCCCAGGCCAAGAGACCCAGTACTTC
TRBJ2-4 TRBV6-5 NA TRBD2 CASSRTSRGKNIQYF TGTGCCAGCAGTCGGACTAGCCGGGGCAAAAACATTCAGTACTTC
TRBJ1-1 TRBV10-3 NA NA CAIREGGTEAFF TGTGCCATCAGGGAGGGGGGCACTGAAGCTTTCTTT
TRBJ2-7 TRBV19 NA NA CASSNGYEQYF TGTGCCAGTAGTAACGGCTACGAGCAGTACTTC
TRBJ1-5 TRBV6-1 NA NA CASSWVGNQPQHF TGTGCCAGCAGTTGGGTCGGGAATCAGCCCCAGCATTTT
TRBJ1-3 TRBV30 NA TRBD1 CAWVGRGFTSGNTIYF TGTGCCTGGGTTGGCAGGGGGTTTACCTCTGGAAACACCATATATTTT
TRBJ2-7 TRBV5-1 once NA CASSLSAGSYEQYF TGCGCCAGCAGCTTGTCGGCAGGGTCCTACGAGCAGTACTTC
TRBJ1-3 TRBV5-5 many NA CASSPRTVSGNTIYF TGTGCCAGCAGCCCTCGGACAGTCTCTGGAAACACCATATATTTT
TRBJ2-3 TRBV19 NA TRBD1 CASSIDRTGKSNRGPGTQYF TGTGCCAGTAGTATAGATAGGACAGGAAAGTCGAACCGGGGCCCGGGTACGCAGTATTTT
TRBJ1-5 TRBV28 NA TRBD1 CASRDRPGQPQHF TGTGCCAGCAGGGACAGGCCGGGCCAGCCCCAGCATTTT
TRBJ2-4 TRBV25-1 NA NA CASSDFGVAKNIQYF TGTGCCAGCAGTGACTTCGGGGTAGCCAAAAACATTCAGTACTTC
TRBJ2-3 TRBV7-7 once NA CASSRGVDGTDTQYF TGTGCCAGCAGCAGGGGAGTGGATGGAACAGATACGCAGTATTTT
TRBJ2-1 TRBV11-2 NA TRBD1 CASSWRDRGQDEQFF TGTGCCAGCAGCTGGCGGGACAGGGGGCAGGATGAGCAGTTCTTC
TRBJ2-7 TRBV7-8 NA NA CASSLWAGSHEQYF TGTGCCAGCAGCTTGTGGGCAGGGTCCCACGAGCAGTACTTC
TRBJ1-4 TRBV5-1 NA NA CASSLDTTNEKLFF TGCGCCAGCAGCTTGGACACAACTAATGAAAAACTGTTTTTT
TRBJ2-7 TRBV5-4 NA NA CASSTQMSTYEQYF TGTGCCAGCAGCACGCAGATGAGCACCTACGAGCAGTACTTC
TRBJ2-7 TRBV11-2 NA TRBD2 CASSPMGLVGYEQYF TGTGCCAGCAGCCCGATGGGACTAGTTGGCTACGAGCAGTACTTC
TRBJ2-2 TRBV10-3 NA NA CASRADLNTGELFF TGTGCCTCCCGGGCGGACCTGAACACCGGGGAGCTGTTTTTT
TRBJ2-5 TRBV18 NA NA CASSPRTVQETQYF TGTGCCAGCTCGCCGCGGACAGTCCAAGAGACCCAGTACTTC
TRBJ1-2 TRBV28 NA TRBD1 CASSRRGTGAYYGYTF TGTGCCAGCAGCAGGCGGGGGACAGGTGCATACTATGGCTACACCTTC
TRBJ2-7 TRBV27 NA TRBD2 CASSTGLAGGPLVYEQYF TGTGCCAGCAGTACGGGACTAGCGGGAGGGCCTTTAGTCTACGAGCAGTACTTC
TRBJ2-3 TRBV19 NA TRBD2 CASRLAGRTDTQYF TGTGCCAGTAGATTAGCGGGTCGCACAGATACGCAGTATTTT
TRBJ2-7 TRBV7-9 NA TRBD2 CASGPTSGIPYEQYF TGTGCCAGCGGACCTACTAGCGGTATACCCTACGAGCAGTACTTC
TRBJ2-2 TRBV4-3 NA NA CASSQDWGPPGELFF TGCGCCAGCAGCCAAGATTGGGGGCCCCCCGGGGAGCTGTTTTTT
TRBJ2-2 TRBV4-1 NA TRBD2 CASSPIGTSRKTGELFF TGCGCCAGCAGCCCGATAGGGACTAGCAGAAAAACCGGGGAGCTGTTTTTT
TRBJ2-1 TRBV19 NA TRBD2 CASRSPASGTPWNEQFF TGTGCCAGTAGATCACCTGCTAGCGGGACTCCCTGGAATGAGCAGTTCTTC
TRBJ2-4 TRBV5-4 NA TRBD1 CASTRKQGAKNIQYF TGTGCCAGCACCAGAAAACAGGGGGCGAAAAACATTCAGTACTTC
TRBJ2-1 TRBV6-4 NA TRBD2 CASSDPLAGGPNNEQFF TGTGCCAGCAGTGACCCCCTAGCGGGAGGGCCCAACAATGAGCAGTTCTTC
TRBJ2-5 TRBV15 once NA CATSSQNRGLVYQETQYF TGTGCCACCAGCAGTCAAAACCGGGGGCTCGTGTACCAAGAGACCCAGTACTTC
TRBJ2-5 TRBV7-2 NA NA CASSLSPGRGQETQYF TGTGCCAGCAGCTTAAGTCCAGGGCGGGGCCAAGAGACCCAGTACTTC